This entry is about one T cell receptor beta chain. Its target is unknown. This entry belongs to a study of identical twins. V lost 5 bases and J 0 bases, leaving 11 bases between the germline ends. The CDR3 covers 14 residues. Template switching introduced a universal primer site, and the cDNA bore unique molecular identifiers. TCRdb recomputed calls from the 5' RACE reads with MiXCR, one row per CDR3 protein. Found here are some 590,000 distinct CDR3 sequences, roughly 9.9% of them singletons; the top ten hold roughly 3%. Whole-study results and caveats: Researchers caution that invariant MAIT and iNKT cells could partly confound zero-insertion analyses.

The data also belong to a second study, concerning yellow fever vaccine responses in identical twins.

The specimen sequenced was PBMCs. The clonotype originates from a woman between 18 and 30 years old in good health. The chain combines TRBV12-3 or TRBV12-4 with TRBJ2-7; the D call may be TRBD1 or TRBD2 (5 bases each). CDR3 sequence (DNA): TGTGCCAGCAGTCTCCGGGGCCACTCCTACGAGCAGTACTTC. Translated, it gives CASSLRGHSYEQYF.